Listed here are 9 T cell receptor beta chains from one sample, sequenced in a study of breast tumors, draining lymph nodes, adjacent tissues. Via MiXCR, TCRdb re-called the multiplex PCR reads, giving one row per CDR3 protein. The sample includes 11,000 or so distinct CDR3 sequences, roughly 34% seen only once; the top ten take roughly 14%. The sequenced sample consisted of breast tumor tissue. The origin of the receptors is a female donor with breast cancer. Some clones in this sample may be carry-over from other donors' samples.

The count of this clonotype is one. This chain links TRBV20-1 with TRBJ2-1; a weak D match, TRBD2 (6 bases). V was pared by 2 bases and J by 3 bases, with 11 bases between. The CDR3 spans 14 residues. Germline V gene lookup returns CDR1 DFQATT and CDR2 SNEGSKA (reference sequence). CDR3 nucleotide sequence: TGCAGTGCTAGAAGAGGCGGGAACTACAATGAGCAGTTCTTC. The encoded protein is CSARRGGNYNEQFF.

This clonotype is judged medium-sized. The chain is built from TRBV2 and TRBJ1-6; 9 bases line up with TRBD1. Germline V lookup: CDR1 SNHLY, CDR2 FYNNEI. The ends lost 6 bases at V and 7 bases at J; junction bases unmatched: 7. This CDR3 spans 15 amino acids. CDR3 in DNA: TGTGCCAGCAGGGGGGGACAGGGCGGGAATTCACCCCTCCACTTT. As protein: CASRGGQGGNSPLHF.

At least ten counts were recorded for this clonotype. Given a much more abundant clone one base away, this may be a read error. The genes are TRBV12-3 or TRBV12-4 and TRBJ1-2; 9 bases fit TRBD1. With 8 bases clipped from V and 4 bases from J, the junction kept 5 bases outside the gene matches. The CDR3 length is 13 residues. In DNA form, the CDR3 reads TGTGCCAGCGGACCGGGACAGGGCTATGGCTACACCTTC. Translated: CASGPGQGYGYTF.

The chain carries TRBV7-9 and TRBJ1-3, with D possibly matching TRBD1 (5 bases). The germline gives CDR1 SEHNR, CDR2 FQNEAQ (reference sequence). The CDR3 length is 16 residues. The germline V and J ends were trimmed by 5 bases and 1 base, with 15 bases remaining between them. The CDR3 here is CASSHTKGISGNTIYF. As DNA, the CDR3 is TGTGCCAGCAGCCACACTAAGGGGATTTCTGGAAACACCATATATTTT.

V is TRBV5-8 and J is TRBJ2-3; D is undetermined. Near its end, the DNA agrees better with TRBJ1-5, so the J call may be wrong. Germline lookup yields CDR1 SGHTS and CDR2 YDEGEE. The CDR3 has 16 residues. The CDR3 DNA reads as TGTGCCAGCAGCTTGACGCAGGTCCCACTTGCAGATACGCAGCATTTT. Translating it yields CASSLTQVPLADTQHF.

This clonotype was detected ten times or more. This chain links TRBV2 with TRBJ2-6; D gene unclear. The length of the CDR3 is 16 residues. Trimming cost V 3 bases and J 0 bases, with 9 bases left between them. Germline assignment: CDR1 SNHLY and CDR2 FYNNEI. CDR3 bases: TGTGCCAGCAGTGAGCCGTATTCCTCTGGGGCCAACGTCCTGACTTTC. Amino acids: CASSEPYSSGANVLTF. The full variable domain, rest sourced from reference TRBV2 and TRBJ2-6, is EPEVTQTPSHQVTQMGQEVILRCVPISNHLYFYWYRQILGQKVEFLVSFYNNEISEKSEIFDDQFSVERPDGSNFTLKIRSTKLEDSAMYFCASSEPYSSGANVLTFGAGSRLTVL.

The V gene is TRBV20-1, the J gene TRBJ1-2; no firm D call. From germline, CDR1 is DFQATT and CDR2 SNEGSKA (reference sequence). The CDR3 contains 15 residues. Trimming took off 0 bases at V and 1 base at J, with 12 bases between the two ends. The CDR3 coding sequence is TGCAGTGCTAGAGACTCACAGCTTATTAACTATGGCTACACCTTC. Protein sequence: CSARDSQLINYGYTF.

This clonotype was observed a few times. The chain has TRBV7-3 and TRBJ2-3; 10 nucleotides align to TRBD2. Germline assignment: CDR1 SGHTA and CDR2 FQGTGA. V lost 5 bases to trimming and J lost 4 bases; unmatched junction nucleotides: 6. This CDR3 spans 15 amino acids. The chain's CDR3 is CASSPASGGPDTQYF. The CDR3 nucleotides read TGTGCCAGCAGCCCGGCTAGCGGGGGCCCAGATACGCAGTATTTT.

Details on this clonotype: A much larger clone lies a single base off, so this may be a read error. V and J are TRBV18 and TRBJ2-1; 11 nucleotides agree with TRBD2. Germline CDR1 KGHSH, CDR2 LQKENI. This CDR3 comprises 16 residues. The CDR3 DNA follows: TGTGCCAGCTCACCGTTAGCGGGGGGGCCGGGCAATGAGCCGTTCTTC. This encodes CASSPLAGGPGNEPFF.